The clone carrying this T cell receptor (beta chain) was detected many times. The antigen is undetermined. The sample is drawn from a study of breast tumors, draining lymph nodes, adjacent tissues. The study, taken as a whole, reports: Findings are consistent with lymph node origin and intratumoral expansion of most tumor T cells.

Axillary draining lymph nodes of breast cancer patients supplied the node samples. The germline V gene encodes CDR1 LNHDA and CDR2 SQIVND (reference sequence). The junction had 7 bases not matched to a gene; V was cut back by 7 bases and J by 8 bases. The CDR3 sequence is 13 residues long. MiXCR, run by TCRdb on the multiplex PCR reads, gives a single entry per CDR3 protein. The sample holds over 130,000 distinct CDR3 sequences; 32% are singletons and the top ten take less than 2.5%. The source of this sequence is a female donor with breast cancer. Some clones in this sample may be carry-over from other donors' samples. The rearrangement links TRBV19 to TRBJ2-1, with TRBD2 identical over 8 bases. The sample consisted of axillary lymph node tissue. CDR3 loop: CASTGGGFDEQFF. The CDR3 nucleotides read TGTGCCAGTACGGGCGGGGGGTTCGATGAGCAGTTCTTC.